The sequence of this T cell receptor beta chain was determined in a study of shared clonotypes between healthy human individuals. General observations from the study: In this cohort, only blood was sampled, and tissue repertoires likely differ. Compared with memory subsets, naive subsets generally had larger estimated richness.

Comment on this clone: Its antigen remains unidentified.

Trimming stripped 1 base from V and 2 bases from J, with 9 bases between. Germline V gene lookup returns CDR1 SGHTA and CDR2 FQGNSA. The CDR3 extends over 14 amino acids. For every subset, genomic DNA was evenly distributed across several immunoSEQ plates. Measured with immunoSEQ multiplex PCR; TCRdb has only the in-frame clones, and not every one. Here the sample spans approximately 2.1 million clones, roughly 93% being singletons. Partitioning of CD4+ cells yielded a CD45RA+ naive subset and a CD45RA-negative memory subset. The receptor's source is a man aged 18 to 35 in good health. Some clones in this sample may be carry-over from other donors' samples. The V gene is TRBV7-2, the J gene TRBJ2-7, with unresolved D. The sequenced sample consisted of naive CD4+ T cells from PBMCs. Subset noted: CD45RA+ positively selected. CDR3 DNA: TGTGCCAGCAGCTTAGAAAGGACCGCCTACGAGCAGTACTTC. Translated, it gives CASSLERTAYEQYF.